These 6 T cell receptor beta chains share one sample of origin, sequenced in a study of cytomegalovirus exposure and HLA in healthy donors. Primers for the PCR totalled 60 Vbeta and 13 Jbeta. Sequencing was performed with immunoSEQ multiplex PCR; in TCRdb, only in-frame clones are kept and a portion is missing. The data show about 160,000 clones, around 79% seen once. Sequenced input: PBMCs. All receptors come from a man aged 45-60 years in good health and CMV-seropositive.

This sequence joins TRBV5-1 and TRBJ2-1; 9 bases align to TRBD1. The CDR3 has 16 residues. V lost 4 bases to trimming and J lost 7 bases; unmatched junction nucleotides: 12. Per germline, CDR1 SGHRS and CDR2 YFSETQ. The CDR3 loop reads CASSDPPGTGINEQFF. The DNA for the CDR3 is TGCGCCAGCAGCGACCCCCCCGGGACAGGGATTAATGAGCAGTTCTTC.

The chain is built from TRBV5-6 and TRBJ1-2; 10 nucleotides align to TRBD1. This CDR3 spans 14 amino acids. The V gene end was trimmed by 3 bases and the J gene end by 4 bases; junction bases not matched to a gene: 3. Germline-derived CDR1 and CDR2 are SGHDT and YYEEEE. CDR3 coding DNA: TGTGCCAGCAGCTCCGGGACAGGGGTCTATGGCTACACCTTC. It codes for CASSSGTGVYGYTF.

This clone has more than one count but fewer than ten. The rearrangement joins TRBV5-4 to TRBJ1-1, with D possibly being TRBD1 (6 bases). This CDR3 spans 15 amino acids. The V gene lost 7 bases and the J gene lost 0 bases, with 16 bases spanning the gap. Germline-derived CDR1 and CDR2 are SGHNT and YYREEE (reference sequence). The CDR3 sequence: CASAPGGQLNTEAFF. The CDR3 region has the DNA TGTGCCAGCGCCCCGGGGGGGCAACTGAACACTGAAGCTTTCTTT.

The J gene is TRBJ1-2, the V gene TRBV7-9; no reliable D call. CDR1 and CDR2 (germline): SEHNR, FQNEAQ (reference sequence). This CDR3 comprises 14 residues. Trimming shortened V by 3 bases and J by 1 base, and 9 bases separated the two germline ends. The CDR3 sequence: CASSLPGHNYGYTF. The CDR3 DNA reads TGTGCCAGCAGCTTGCCAGGTCATAACTATGGCTACACCTTC.

The gene calls are TRBV9 and TRBJ2-1; TRBD2 aligns across 9 bases. V gave up 7 bases and J gave up 10 bases; unmatched junction bases: 12. CDR1 is SGDLS and CDR2 is YYNGEE in the germline V gene. This CDR3 is 14 amino acids long. Here the CDR3 DNA reads TGTGCCAGCTCCCCCTTAGCGGGAGCAGGAGAGCAGTTCTTC. Translating gives CASSPLAGAGEQFF.

In nucleotides, the CDR3 is TGTGCCAGCAGTGAACAGGGTAGAGGTGGCTACACCTTC. It yields the protein CASSEQGRGGYTF. This chain uses TRBV6-4 with TRBJ1-2; D is possibly TRBD1 (6 bases). CDR1 and CDR2 from the germline V gene are MRHNA and SNTAGT. The CDR3 has 13 amino acids. The ends were cut back, 3 bases at V and 7 bases at J, with 12 bases in the middle.